One sample yielded the 15 T cell receptor beta chains listed below, sequenced in a study of regulatory T cells in long-lasting Graves disease. Building the TCR beta libraries relied on iRepertoire HTBI primers, and CDR3 regions underwent Arm-PCR. From the multiplex PCR reads, TCRdb called clonotypes with MiXCR, one entry per CDR3 protein. The data hold 450,000 to 700,000 distinct CDR3 sequences, with roughly 12% observed a single time. Specified time point: newly diagnosed GD, antithyroid drugs for less than 3 months. Isolated PBMC RNA provided the starting material for the TCR library. This same sample was also taken into another study, of T cells in Graves' hyperthyroidism and ophthalmopathy.

This material consisted of peripheral blood mononuclear cells (PBMCs), taken at new diagnosis, from a patient treated with antithyroid drugs. The receptors come from a man aged 30 to 45 with Graves disease.

The CDR3 DNA sequence: TGCGCCAGCAGCTTACTAAGCGGGAGGGCCGTCGAGCAGTACTTC. It is translated as CASSLLSGRAVEQYF. This chain joins TRBV5-1 and TRBJ2-7, with 10 bases identical to TRBD2. The CDR3 sequence is 15 residues long. Per germline, CDR1 SGHRS and CDR2 YFSETQ. With 2 bases clipped from V and 6 bases from J, the junction kept 8 bases outside the gene matches.

A few counts support this clonotype. The chain links TRBV24-1 to TRBJ1-1, with D uncertain. The germline V gene encodes CDR1 KGHDR and CDR2 SFDVKD. Trimming removed 1 base at V and 11 bases at J, with 16 bases between. The CDR3 contains 14 residues. CDR3 sequence: CATSDFTPGLTAFF. The DNA of the CDR3 is TGTGCCACCAGTGATTTTACACCCGGACTCACGGCTTTCTTT.

This clonotype has at least ten counts. The rearrangement joins TRBV12-3 or TRBV12-4 to TRBJ2-3; D is perhaps TRBD2 (6 bases). The CDR3 is 14 amino acids. The V gene lost 1 base and the J gene lost 7 bases, with 12 bases spanning the gap. The CDR3 nucleotides read TGTGCCAGCAGTTTAGTAGGAGGGAGTCATACGCAGTATTTT. It yields the protein CASSLVGGSHTQYF.

This clonotype was counted at least ten times. The rearrangement uses TRBV12-3 or TRBV12-4 and TRBJ1-2, with 7 bases identical to TRBD1. Germline trimming cut 2 bases from V and 8 bases from J; bases unmatched to any gene: 11. The CDR3 contains 15 residues. This CDR3 is CASSLIEGGSRGYTF. The CDR3 DNA sequence: TGTGCCAGCAGTTTAATTGAAGGGGGCTCCCGCGGCTACACCTTC.

This clonotype was seen at least ten times. The rearrangement joins TRBV20-1 to TRBJ2-7; 9 bases line up with TRBD1. Germline values: CDR1 DFQATT, CDR2 SNEGSKA (reference sequence). Unmatched junction bases numbered 8, after V lost 6 bases and J lost 2 bases. This CDR3 has 14 amino acids. The CDR3 is CSAAGTGRTYEQYF. The CDR3 DNA reads TGCAGTGCGGCCGGGACAGGGAGAACCTACGAGCAGTACTTC.

This clonotype was detected many times. The chain is built from TRBV12-3 or TRBV12-4 and TRBJ2-1, with 13 bases lining up with TRBD2. This CDR3 contains 16 residues. J was trimmed by 8 bases and V by 1 base; bases with no gene match: 5. The CDR3 region is CASSLVLAGGPHEQFF. CDR3 bases: TGTGCCAGCAGTTTAGTACTAGCGGGAGGGCCCCATGAGCAGTTCTTC.

V and J are TRBV9 and TRBJ2-2, with D possibly matching TRBD2 (6 bases). Germline CDR1 and CDR2: SGDLS and YYNGEE. CDR3 length equals 18 residues. Trimming took off 6 bases at V and 2 bases at J, with 23 bases between the two ends. CDR3 in amino acids: CASTGVGVGTDNTGELFF. The DNA of the CDR3 is TGTGCCAGCACCGGAGTTGGTGTCGGGACTGATAACACCGGGGAGCTGTTTTTT.

At least ten counts were recorded for this clonotype. The chain couples TRBV10-3 to TRBJ2-5; 11 bases map to TRBD1. The J segment lost 5 bases and the V segment lost 10 bases, leaving 6 bases of the junction unmatched. CDR1 is ENHRY, CDR2 SYGVKD, per germline. This CDR3 has 13 residues. The CDR3 sequence: CARRTGGEETQYF. CDR3 nucleotide sequence: TGTGCCAGAAGGACAGGGGGCGAGGAGACCCAGTACTTC.

The chain carries TRBV2 and TRBJ2-5, with D maybe TRBD1 (5 bases). The CDR3 sequence is 14 residues long. V was shortened by 7 bases and J by 2 bases, with 14 bases between the two germline ends. CDR1 and CDR2 (germline): SNHLY, FYNNEI. The CDR3 loop reads CASIRAIGQETQYF. CDR3 DNA: TGTGCCAGCATCAGGGCGATCGGGCAAGAGACCCAGTACTTC.

This clonotype was observed many times. The chain is built from TRBV7-2 and TRBJ2-3; D unclear. The end of the DNA is better explained by TRBJ2-1, so the J call may be wrong. The V gene's germline CDR1 is SGHTA and CDR2 FQGNSA. The CDR3 runs to 12 residues. CDR3 amino acids: CASSLVSITQFF. Written as DNA, the CDR3 is TGTGCCAGCAGCTTAGTGTCTATTACGCAGTTCTTC.

In its sample, this clonotype was seen a few times. This chain links TRBV29-1 with TRBJ2-2; D call uncertain. V was trimmed by 0 bases and J by 6 bases, leaving 11 bases between them. Looked up from germline, CDR1 is SQVTM and CDR2 is ANQGSEA. This CDR3 is built from 14 residues. Here the CDR3 DNA reads TGCAGCGTTGAAGATCTTAGCCGAGCCGGGGAGCTGTTTTTT. Amino acid sequence: CSVEDLSRAGELFF.

The chain combines TRBV20-1 with TRBJ1-2; D is undetermined. Germline V gene sequence: CDR1 DFQATT, CDR2 SNEGSKA (reference sequence). CDR3 length equals 12 residues. V was clipped by 5 bases and J by 4 bases, with 11 bases between them. The CDR3 nucleotides read TGCAGTGCTCCCGTCGGCGTCTATGGCTACACCTTC. Protein sequence: CSAPVGVYGYTF.

Many counts were recorded for this clonotype. The genes are TRBV2 and TRBJ1-2; D is uncertain. Trimming stripped 8 bases from V and 2 bases from J, with 9 bases between. CDR1 and CDR2 (germline): SNHLY, FYNNEI. CDR3 length: 12 residues. In DNA form, the CDR3 reads TGTGCCAGCCTTGGTCCCAACTATGGCTACACCTTC. Protein sequence: CASLGPNYGYTF.

This clonotype was recorded at least ten times. This chain connects TRBV20-1 to TRBJ1-1; TRBD1 is a possible D gene (6 bases). Trimming took off 1 base at V and 3 bases at J, with 12 bases between the two ends. CDR3 length equals 14 residues. The V gene's germline CDR1 is DFQATT and CDR2 SNEGSKA (reference sequence). The CDR3 DNA reads TGCAGTGCTAGAGGCAGGGGCGTGTACACTGAAGCTTTCTTT. Protein sequence: CSARGRGVYTEAFF.

The V call is TRBV7-9, the J call TRBJ2-3; TRBD2 aligns across 10 bases. Germline V gene lookup returns CDR1 SEHNR and CDR2 FQNEAQ (reference sequence). J gave up 4 bases and V 3 bases, and 7 bases lay outside the gene matches. There are 16 residues in the CDR3. The DNA for the CDR3 is TGTGCCAGCAGCTTTTGGCTAGCGGGAGCGGCAGATACGCAGTATTTT. Protein: CASSFWLAGAADTQYF.